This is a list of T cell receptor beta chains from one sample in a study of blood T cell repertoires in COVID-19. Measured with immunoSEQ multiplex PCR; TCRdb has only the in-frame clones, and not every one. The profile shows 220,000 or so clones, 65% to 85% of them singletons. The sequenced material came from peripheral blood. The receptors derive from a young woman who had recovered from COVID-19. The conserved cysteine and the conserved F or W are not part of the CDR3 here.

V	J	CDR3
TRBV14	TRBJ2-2	ASSQDEWGVAGELF
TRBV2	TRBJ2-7	ASGMGGPFGEQY
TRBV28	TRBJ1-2	ASSLTGGYGYT
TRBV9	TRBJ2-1	ASSVVGTGFVEQF
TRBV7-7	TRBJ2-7	ASSRGQGSGYEQY
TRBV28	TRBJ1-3	ASSSQRASGNTIY
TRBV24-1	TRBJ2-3	ATSDPGLVARDTQY
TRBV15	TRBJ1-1	ATSRDTRAGAF
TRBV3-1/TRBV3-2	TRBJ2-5	ASSAGETQY
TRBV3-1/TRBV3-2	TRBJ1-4	ASSQELRQFSNEKLF
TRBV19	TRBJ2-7	ASTQQAGGIYEQY
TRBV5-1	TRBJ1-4	ASSLEQGDEKLF
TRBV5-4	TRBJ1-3	ASSLAGQGPGNTIY
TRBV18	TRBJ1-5	ASSPNPGGGQPQH
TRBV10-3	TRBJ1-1	AISELEGPGGEAF
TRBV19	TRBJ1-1	ASSYRGKRTEAF
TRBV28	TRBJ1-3	ASRGSNSGNTIY
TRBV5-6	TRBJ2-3	ASSLVLAGDTQY
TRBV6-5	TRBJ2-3	ASRASGDPTDTQY
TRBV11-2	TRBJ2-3	ASSFRFDSSTDTQY
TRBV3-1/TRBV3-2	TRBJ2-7	ASSRDSPYEQY
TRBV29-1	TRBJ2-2	SVGGGANTGELF
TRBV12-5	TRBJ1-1	ASGPGPRGNTEAF
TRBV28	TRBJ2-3	ASSLVMSPTDTQY
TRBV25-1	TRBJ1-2	ASSGIGRYPT
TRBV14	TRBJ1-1	ASSQVPMNTEAF
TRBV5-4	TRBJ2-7	ASSKVLTPSQREQY
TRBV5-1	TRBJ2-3	ASSLTGLSGIRTDTQY
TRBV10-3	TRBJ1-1	AISATGTNTEAF
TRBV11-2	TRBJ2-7	ASSFSPLAGEQY
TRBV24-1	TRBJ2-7	ATSDASTSPSHEQY
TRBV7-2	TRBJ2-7	ASSGSGLGYEQY
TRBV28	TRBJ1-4	ASRGGTGFEKLF
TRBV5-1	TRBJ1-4	ASRTGPQGEKLF
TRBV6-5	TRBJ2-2	ASRGTPNTGELF
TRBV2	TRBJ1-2	ASSETSQDYGYT
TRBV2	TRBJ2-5	ASSQPRGETQY
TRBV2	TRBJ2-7	ASSEQGRQY
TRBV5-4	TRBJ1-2	ASSLGGPTGESNYGYT
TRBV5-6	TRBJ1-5	ASSGTGEQPQH
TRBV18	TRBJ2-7	ASSPSETVTYEQY
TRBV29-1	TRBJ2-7	SVEGRTGVTYEQY
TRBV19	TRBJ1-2	ASSLRTVGYGYT
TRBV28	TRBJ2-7	ASSLYGNSYEQY
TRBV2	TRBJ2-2	ASSEKREGYTGELF
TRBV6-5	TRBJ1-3	ATRRGSGNTIY
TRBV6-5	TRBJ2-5	ASRRDRWETQY
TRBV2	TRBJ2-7	ASSATTSDTYEQY
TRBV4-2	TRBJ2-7	ASSQGASGTYEQY
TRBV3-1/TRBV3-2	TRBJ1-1	ASSPRDSQYTEAF
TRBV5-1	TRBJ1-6	ASSQLDREWNSPLH
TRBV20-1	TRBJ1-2	RGGESYGYT
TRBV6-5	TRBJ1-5	ASSSTGFTNQPQH
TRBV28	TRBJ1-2	ASSFGTGEGGT